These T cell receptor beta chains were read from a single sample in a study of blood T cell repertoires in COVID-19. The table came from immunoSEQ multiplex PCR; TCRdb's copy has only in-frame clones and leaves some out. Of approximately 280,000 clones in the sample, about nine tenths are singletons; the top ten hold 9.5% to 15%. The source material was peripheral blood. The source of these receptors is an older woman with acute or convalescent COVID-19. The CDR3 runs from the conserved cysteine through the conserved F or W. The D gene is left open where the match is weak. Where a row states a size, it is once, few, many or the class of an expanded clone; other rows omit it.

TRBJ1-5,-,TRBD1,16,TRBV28,TGTGCCAGCAGTTCCCCTGGACAGGGGGGCGGTCAGCCCCAGCATTTT,CASSSPGQGGGQPQHF
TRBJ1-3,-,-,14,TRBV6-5,TGTGCCAGCAGTCGGACAGCCTCTGGAAACACCATATATTTT,CASSRTASGNTIYF
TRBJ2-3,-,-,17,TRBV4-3,TGCGCCAGCAGCCAAGATGTTGGGGGGGCTAGCACAGATACGCAGTATTTT,CASSQDVGGASTDTQYF
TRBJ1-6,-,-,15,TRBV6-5,TGTGCCAGCAGCCGACCCGACAGATATAATTCACCCCTCCACTTT,CASSRPDRYNSPLHF
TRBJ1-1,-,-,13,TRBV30,TGTGCCTGCCTCCGGGACTCTAACACTGAAGCTTTCTTT,CACLRDSNTEAFF
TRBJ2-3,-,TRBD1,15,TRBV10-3,TGTGCCATCAGTACTCGGACAGGGAGCACAGATACGCAGTATTTT,CAISTRTGSTDTQYF
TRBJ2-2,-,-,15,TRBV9,TGTGCCAGCAGCCTCTCGAGTTCGAGTGCCGGGGAGCTGTTTTTT,CASSLSSSSAGELFF
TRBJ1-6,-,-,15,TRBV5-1,TGCGCCAGCAGCAGCCGTTCGGGGGGGAATTCACCCCTCCACTTT,CASSSRSGGNSPLHF
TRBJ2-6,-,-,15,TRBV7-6,TGTGCCAGCAGCCCCCTAATTGAGGGGGCCAACGTCCTGACTTTC,CASSPLIEGANVLTF
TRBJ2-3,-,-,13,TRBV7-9,TGTGCCAGCAGCTTGGTTCGCGGGGATACGCAGTATTTT,CASSLVRGDTQYF
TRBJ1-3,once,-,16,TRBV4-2,TGTGCCAGCAGCCAGCTTCAGGGGCTCTCTGGAAACACCATATATTTT,CASSQLQGLSGNTIYF
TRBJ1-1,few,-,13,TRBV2,TGTGCCAGCAGCCAGGGTCTGAACACTGAAGCTTTCTTT,CASSQGLNTEAFF
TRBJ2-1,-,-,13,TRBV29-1,TGCAGCGTTGTCCCGACTGCCTACAATGAGCAGTTCTTC,CSVVPTAYNEQFF
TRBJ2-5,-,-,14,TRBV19,TGTGCCAGTAGTGGGCCCAGGGGTTCTGAGACCCAGTACTTC,CASSGPRGSETQYF
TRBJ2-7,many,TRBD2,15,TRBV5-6,TGTGCCAGCAGCTTTTTACTAGCGGGAGGAAGCGAGCAGTACTTC,CASSFLLAGGSEQYF
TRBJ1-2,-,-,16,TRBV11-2,TGTGCCAGCAGCCCCGAGGCTTTCCCAACGAACTATGGCTACACCTTC,CASSPEAFPTNYGYTF
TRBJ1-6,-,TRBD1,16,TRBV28,TGTGCCAGCAGTTTATTCGAGACAGGGTATCTTTCACCCCTCCACTTT,CASSLFETGYLSPLHF
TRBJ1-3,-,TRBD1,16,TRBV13,TGTGCCAGCAGCTTAGAGGGCCAGGGGGAAGGAAACACCATATATTTT,CASSLEGQGEGNTIYF
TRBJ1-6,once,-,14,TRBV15,TGTGCCACCAGCCCTAGCGTCGGTAATTCACCCCTCCACTTT,CATSPSVGNSPLHF
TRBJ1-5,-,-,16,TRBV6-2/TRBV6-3,TGTGCCAGCAGCCCTCGGGGGGTGTATAGCAATCAGCCCCAGCATTTT,CASSPRGVYSNQPQHF
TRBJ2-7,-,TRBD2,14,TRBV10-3,TGTGCCGCCCACCAGGCGGGAGAGTTCTACGAGCAGTACTTC,CAAHQAGEFYEQYF
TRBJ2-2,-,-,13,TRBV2,TGTGCCAGCAGGAAATCGAGAGGCGGGGAGCTGTTTTTT,CASRKSRGGELFF
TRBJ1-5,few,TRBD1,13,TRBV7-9,TGTGCCAGCAGCCCGGGACAGACACAGCCCCAGCATTTT,CASSPGQTQPQHF
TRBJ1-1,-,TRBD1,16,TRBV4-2,TGTGCCAGCAGCCAAGGGAGGGGGCTCTGGTCGACTGAAGCTTTCTTT,CASSQGRGLWSTEAFF
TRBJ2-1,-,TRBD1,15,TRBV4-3,TGCGCCAGCAGCCCGGACAGGGCCTCCTACAATGAGCAGTTCTTC,CASSPDRASYNEQFF
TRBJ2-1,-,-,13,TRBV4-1,TGCGCCAGCAGCCAAGATGAGCTCAATGAGCAGTTCTTC,CASSQDELNEQFF
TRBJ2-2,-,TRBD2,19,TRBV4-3,TGCGCCAGCAGCCAAGATGTCCCTAGCGGGGGCAAACCACCCGGGGAGCTGTTTTTT,CASSQDVPSGGKPPGELFF
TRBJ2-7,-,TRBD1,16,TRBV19,TGTGCCAGTAGTATAGGTCGGACAGGTCTGCCCTACGAGCAGTACTTC,CASSIGRTGLPYEQYF
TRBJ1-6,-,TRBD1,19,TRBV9,TGTGCCAGCAGCGGTTACGACAGGGGGCCATACTTCCCTAATTCACCCCTCCACTTT,CASSGYDRGPYFPNSPLHF
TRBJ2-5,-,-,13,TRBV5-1,TGCGCCAGCAGCTTGGGCAGCCAAGAGACCCAGTACTTC,CASSLGSQETQYF
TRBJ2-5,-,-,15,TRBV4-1,TGCGCCAGCAGCCAAGCTCGGACAGATCAAGAGACCCAGTACTTC,CASSQARTDQETQYF
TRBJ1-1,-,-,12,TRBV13,TGTGCCAGCAGCGGGCAAGACACTGAAGCTTTCTTT,CASSGQDTEAFF
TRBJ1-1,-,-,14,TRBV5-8,TGTGCCAGCAGCAGCTATGCGCTGAACACTGAAGCTTTCTTT,CASSSYALNTEAFF
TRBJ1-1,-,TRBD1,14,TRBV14,TGTGCCAGCAGCACCGGACAGGGAGGGACTGAAGCTTTCTTT,CASSTGQGGTEAFF
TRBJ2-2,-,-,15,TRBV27,TGTGCCAGCAGGGGCCGGCGGGTCAACACCGGGGAGCTGTTTTTT,CASRGRRVNTGELFF
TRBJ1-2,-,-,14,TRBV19,TGTGCCAGCCGAAAGGGGGGAGGGGTCTATGGCTACACCTTC,CASRKGGGVYGYTF
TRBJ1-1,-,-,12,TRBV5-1,TGCGCCAGCAATAGGGGCGACACTGAAGCTTTCTTT,CASNRGDTEAFF
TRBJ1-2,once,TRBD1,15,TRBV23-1,TGCGCCTGTAGACCAGACAGGGGCTGTAACTATGGCTACACCTTC,CACRPDRGCNYGYTF